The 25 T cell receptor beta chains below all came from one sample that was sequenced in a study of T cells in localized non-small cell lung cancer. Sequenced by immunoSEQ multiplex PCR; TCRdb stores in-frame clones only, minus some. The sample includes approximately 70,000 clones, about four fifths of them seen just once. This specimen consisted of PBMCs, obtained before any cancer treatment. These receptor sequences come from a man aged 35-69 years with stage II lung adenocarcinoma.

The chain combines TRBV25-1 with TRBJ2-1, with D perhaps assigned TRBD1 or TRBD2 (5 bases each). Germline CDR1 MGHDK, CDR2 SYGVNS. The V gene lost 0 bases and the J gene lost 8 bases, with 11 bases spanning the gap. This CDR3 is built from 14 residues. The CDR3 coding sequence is TGTGCCAGCAGTGAATACGGCAGGGACCATGAGCAGTTCTTC. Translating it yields CASSEYGRDHEQFF.

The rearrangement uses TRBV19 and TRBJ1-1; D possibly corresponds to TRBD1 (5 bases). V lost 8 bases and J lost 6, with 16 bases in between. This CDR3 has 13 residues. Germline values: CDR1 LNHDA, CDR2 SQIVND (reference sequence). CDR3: CASSPRARAEAFF. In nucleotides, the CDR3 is TGTGCCAGTTCCCCCAGGGCGAGGGCTGAAGCTTTCTTT. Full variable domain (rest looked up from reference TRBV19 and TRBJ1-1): DGGITQSPKYLFRKEGQNVTLSCEQNLNHDAMYWYRQDPGQGLRLIYYSQIVNDFQKGDIAEGYSVSREKKESFPLTVTSAQKNPTAFYLCASSPRARAEAFFGQGTRLTVV.

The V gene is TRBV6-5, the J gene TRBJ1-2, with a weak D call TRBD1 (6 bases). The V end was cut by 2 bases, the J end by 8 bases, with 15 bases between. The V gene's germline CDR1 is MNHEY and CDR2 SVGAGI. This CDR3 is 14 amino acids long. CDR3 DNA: TGTGCCAGCAGTTACAACTCCCTCGGGGGCGGCTACACCTTC. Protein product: CASSYNSLGGGYTF.

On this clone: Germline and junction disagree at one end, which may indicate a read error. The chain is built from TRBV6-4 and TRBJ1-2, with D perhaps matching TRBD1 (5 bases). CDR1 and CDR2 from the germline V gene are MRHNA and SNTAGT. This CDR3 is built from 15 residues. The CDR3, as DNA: TGTGCCAGCAGTTACTCTGATACGGGGCTCTATGGCTACACCTTC. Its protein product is CASSYSDTGLYGYTF.

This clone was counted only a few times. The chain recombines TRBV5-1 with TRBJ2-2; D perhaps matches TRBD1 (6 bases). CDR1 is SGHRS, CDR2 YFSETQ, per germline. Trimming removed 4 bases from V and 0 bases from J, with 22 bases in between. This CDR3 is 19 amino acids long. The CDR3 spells CASSPGHLKASANTGELFF. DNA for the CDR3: TGCGCCAGCAGCCCGGGACACCTTAAGGCCTCTGCGAACACCGGGGAGCTGTTTTTT.

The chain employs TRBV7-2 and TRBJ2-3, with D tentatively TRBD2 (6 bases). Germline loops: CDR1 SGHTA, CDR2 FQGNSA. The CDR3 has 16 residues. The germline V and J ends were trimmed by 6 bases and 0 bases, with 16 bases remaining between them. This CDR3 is CASSINPGLSTDTQYF. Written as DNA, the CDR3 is TGTGCCAGCAGTATTAACCCGGGACTGAGCACAGATACGCAGTATTTT. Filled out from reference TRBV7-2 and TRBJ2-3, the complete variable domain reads GAGVSQSPSNKVTEKGKDVELRCDPISGHTALYWYRQSLGQGLEFLIYFQGNSAPDKSGLPSDRFSAERTGGSVSTLTIQRTQQEDSAVYLCASSINPGLSTDTQYFGPGTRLTVL.

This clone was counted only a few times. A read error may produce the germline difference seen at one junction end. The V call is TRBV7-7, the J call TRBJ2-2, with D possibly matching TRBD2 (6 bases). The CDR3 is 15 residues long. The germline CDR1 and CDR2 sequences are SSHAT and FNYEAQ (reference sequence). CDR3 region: CASSLGGTGAGELFF. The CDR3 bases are TGTGCTAGCAGCTTAGGAGGGACGGGGGCCGGGGAGCTGTTTTTT.

The CDR3 nucleotides are TGTGCCAGCAGCTTGGGGACAGGTGGAGGTTATGGCTACACCTTC. Translated, it gives CASSLGTGGGYGYTF. V is TRBV5-6 and J is TRBJ1-2, with 7 bases lining up with TRBD1. Germline CDR1 SGHDT, CDR2 YYEEEE. This CDR3 contains 15 residues. With V trimmed by 0 bases and J by 5 bases, 7 bases remained unmatched.

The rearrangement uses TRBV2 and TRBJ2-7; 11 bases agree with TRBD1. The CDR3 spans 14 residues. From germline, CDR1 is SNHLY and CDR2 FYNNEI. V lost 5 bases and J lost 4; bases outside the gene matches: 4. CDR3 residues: CASSRDRGRYEQYF. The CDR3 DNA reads TGTGCCAGCAGTCGGGACAGGGGGAGGTACGAGCAGTACTTC.

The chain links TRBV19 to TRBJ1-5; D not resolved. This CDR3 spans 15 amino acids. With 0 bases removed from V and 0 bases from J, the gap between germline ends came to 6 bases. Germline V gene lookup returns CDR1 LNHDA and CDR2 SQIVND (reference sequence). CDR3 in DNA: TGTGCCAGTAGTATAGAGAGTTATAGCAATCAGCCCCAGCATTTT. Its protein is CASSIESYSNQPQHF.

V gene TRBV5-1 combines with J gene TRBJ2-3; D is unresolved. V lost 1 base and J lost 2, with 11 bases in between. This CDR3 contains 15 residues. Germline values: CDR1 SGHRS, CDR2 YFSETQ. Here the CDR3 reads CASSLSDTHTDTQYF. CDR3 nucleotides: TGCGCCAGCAGCTTGAGTGACACCCACACAGATACGCAGTATTTT.

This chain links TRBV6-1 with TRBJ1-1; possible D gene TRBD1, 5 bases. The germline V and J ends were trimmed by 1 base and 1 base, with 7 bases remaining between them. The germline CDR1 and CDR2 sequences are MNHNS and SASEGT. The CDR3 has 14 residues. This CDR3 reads CASSEVRGNTEAFF. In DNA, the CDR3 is TGTGCCAGCAGTGAAGTTAGGGGGAACACTGAAGCTTTCTTT.

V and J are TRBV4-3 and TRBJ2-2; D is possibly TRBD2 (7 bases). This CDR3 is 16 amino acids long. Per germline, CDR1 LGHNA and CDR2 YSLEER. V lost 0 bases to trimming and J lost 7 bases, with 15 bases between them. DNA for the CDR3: TGCGCCAGCAGCCAAGAAAAGGGGGGGTATGGCGGGGAGCTGTTTTTT. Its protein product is CASSQEKGGYGGELFF.

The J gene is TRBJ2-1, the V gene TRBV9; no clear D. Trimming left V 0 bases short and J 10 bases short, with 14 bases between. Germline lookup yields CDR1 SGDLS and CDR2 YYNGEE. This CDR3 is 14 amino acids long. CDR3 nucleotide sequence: TGTGCCAGCAGCGTAGATGTGGCCCCGCGGGAGCAGTTCTTC. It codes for CASSVDVAPREQFF.

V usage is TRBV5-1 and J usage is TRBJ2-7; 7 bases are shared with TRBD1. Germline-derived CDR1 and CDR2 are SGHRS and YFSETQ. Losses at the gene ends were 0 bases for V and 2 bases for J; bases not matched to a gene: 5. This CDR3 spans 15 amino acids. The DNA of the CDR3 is TGCGCCAGCAGCTTGGTCTCCGGGACAGCCTACGAGCAGTACTTC. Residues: CASSLVSGTAYEQYF.

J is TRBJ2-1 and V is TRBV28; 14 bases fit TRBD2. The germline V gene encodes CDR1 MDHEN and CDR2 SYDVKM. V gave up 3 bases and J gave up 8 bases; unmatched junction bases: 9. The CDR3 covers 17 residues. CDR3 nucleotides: TGTGCCAGCAGTTTTGGGACGGGACTAGCGGGAGAGGATGAGCAGTTCTTC. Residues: CASSFGTGLAGEDEQFF. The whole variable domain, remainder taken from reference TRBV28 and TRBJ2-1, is DVKVTQSSRYLVKRTGEKVFLECVQDMDHENMFWYRQDPGLGLRLIYFSYDVKMKEKGDIPEGYSVSREKKERFSLILESASTNQTSMYLCASSFGTGLAGEDEQFFGPGTRLTVL.

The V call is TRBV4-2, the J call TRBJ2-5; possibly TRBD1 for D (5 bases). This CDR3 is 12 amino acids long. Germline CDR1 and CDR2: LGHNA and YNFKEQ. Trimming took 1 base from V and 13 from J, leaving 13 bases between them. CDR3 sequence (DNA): TGTGCCAGCAGCCAAGTCCCAGGGCTACTGTACTTC. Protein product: CASSQVPGLLYF.

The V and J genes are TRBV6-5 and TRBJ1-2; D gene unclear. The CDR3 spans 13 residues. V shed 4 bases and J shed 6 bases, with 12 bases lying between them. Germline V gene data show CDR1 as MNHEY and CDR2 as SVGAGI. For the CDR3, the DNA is TGTGCCAGCAGTTTTGGGAGGTTCAATGGCTACACCTTC. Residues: CASSFGRFNGYTF.

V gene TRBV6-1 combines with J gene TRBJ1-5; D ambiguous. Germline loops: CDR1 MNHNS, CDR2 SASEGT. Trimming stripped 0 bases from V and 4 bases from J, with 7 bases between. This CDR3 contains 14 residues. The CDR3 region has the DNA TGTGCCAGCAGTGAAGCGTGGCAAAATCAGCCCCAGCATTTT. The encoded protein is CASSEAWQNQPQHF.

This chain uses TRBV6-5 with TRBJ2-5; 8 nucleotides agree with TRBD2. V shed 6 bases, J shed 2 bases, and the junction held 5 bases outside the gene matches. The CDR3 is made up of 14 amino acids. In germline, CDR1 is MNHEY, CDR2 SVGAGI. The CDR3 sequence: CASRKLAEQETQYF. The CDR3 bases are TGTGCCAGCAGAAAACTAGCGGAGCAAGAGACCCAGTACTTC.

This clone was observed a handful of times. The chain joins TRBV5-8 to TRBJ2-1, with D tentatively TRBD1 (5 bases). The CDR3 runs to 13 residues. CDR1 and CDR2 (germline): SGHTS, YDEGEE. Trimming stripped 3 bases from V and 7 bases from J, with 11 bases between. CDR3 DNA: TGTGCCAGCAGCTCCTCTAGGGGTAATGAGCAGTTCTTC. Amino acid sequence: CASSSSRGNEQFF.

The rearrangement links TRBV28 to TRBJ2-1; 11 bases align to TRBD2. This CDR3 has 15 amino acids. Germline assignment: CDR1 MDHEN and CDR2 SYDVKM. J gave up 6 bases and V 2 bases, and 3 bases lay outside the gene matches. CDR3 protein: CASSLGLAGGNEQFF. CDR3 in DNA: TGTGCCAGCAGTTTAGGGCTAGCGGGGGGCAATGAGCAGTTCTTC.

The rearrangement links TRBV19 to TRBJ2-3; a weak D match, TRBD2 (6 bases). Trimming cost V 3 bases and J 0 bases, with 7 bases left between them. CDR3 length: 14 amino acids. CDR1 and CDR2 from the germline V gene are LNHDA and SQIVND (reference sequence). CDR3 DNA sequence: TGTGCCAGTAGTATGAGCGGGAGCACAGATACGCAGTATTTT. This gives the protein CASSMSGSTDTQYF.

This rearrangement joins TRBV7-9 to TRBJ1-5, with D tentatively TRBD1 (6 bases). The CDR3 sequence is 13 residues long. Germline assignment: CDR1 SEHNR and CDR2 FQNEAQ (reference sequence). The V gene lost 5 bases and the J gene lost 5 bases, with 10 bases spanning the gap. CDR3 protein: CASSRTEDQPQHF. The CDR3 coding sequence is TGTGCCAGCAGCCGGACAGAGGATCAGCCCCAGCATTTT. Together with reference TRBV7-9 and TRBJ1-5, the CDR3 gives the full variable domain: DTGVSQNPRHKITKRGQNVTFRCDPISEHNRLYWYRQTLGQGPEFLTYFQNEAQLEKSRLLSDRFSAERPKGSFSTLEIQRTEQGDSAMYLCASSRTEDQPQHFGDGTRLSIL.

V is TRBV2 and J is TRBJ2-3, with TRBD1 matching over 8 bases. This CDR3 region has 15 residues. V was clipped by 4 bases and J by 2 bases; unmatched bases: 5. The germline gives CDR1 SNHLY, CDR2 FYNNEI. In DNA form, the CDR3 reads TGTGCCAGCAGTGCCGGGACAGGACCCACAGATACGCAGTATTTT. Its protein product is CASSAGTGPTDTQYF.